This is a list of T cell receptor beta chains from one sample in a study of cytomegalovirus exposure and HLA in healthy donors. Here immunoSEQ multiplex PCR was the method, and the copy in TCRdb shows in-frame clones only, minus some. The data contain some 140,000 clones, about nine tenths of them singletons. Sequences were obtained from PBMCs. These TCRs come from a man between 18 and 29 years old in good health and CMV-seronegative. Both conserved end residues are part of each CDR3. A D gene is named only where the DNA matches it firmly. Only part of the rows carry a size: once, few, many, or a class if the clone is expanded.

clone_size,v_call,d_call,j_call,cdr3_aa,cdr3_nt
.,TRBV11-2,.,TRBJ2-3,CASSFQGTDTQYF,TGTGCCAGCAGCTTTCAGGGCACAGATACGCAGTATTTT
.,TRBV29-1,TRBD2,TRBJ2-1,CSVVSGTSGRANEQFF,TGCAGCGTTGTTTCGGGGACTAGCGGGAGGGCCAATGAGCAGTTCTTC
.,TRBV4-1,TRBD2,TRBJ2-3,CASSQRLAGRGSTDTQYF,TGCGCCAGCAGCCAGCGTCTAGCGGGGCGCGGGAGTACAGATACGCAGTATTTT
.,TRBV5-6,TRBD1,TRBJ1-1,CASSLGTGTEAFF,TGTGCCAGCAGCTTGGGGACAGGGACTGAAGCTTTCTTT
.,TRBV4-1,.,TRBJ2-7,CASSQVFQASSYEQYF,TGCGCCAGCAGCCAAGTGTTTCAGGCGAGCTCCTACGAGCAGTACTTC
once,TRBV7-6,.,TRBJ1-2,CASSLNAGRGYTF,TGTGCCAGCAGCTTAAATGCGGGGCGCGGCTACACCTTC
.,TRBV7-9,.,TRBJ2-1,CASSLDVAPYNEQFF,TGTGCCAGCAGCTTAGACGTAGCCCCCTACAATGAGCAGTTCTTC
.,TRBV19,TRBD1,TRBJ2-7,CASSIMFRTGAAFYEQYF,TGTGCCAGTAGTATTATGTTCCGGACAGGGGCCGCCTTCTACGAGCAGTACTTC
.,TRBV5-4,TRBD1,TRBJ1-2,CASSLDRVRGYTF,TGTGCCAGCAGCCTCGACAGGGTACGGGGCTACACCTTC
.,TRBV7-9,.,TRBJ1-5,CASSSGYSNQPQHF,TGTGCCAGCAGCTCCGGGTACAGCAATCAGCCCCAGCATTTT
.,TRBV13,TRBD1,TRBJ1-1,CASSPSTGFNTEAFF,TGTGCCAGCAGTCCATCGACAGGGTTTAACACTGAAGCTTTCTTT
.,TRBV5-6,TRBD1,TRBJ2-7,CASSLLGQGTYEQYF,TGTGCCAGCAGCTTACTGGGACAGGGGACCTACGAGCAGTACTTC
.,TRBV4-3,TRBD2,TRBJ2-3,CASSQGWTSLGNTQYF,TGCGCCAGCAGCCAAGGTTGGACTAGCCTAGGGAATACGCAGTATTTT
.,TRBV7-6,TRBD1,TRBJ2-1,CASSPFDRAYEQFF,TGTGCCAGCAGCCCGTTCGACAGGGCCTATGAGCAGTTCTTC
.,TRBV19,.,TRBJ1-5,CASSTVGGATNQPQHF,TGTGCCAGTAGCACCGTAGGGGGGGCGACCAATCAGCCCCAGCATTTT
.,TRBV28,.,TRBJ1-5,CASRVGNQPQHF,TGTGCCAGCAGGGTAGGCAATCAGCCCCAGCATTTT
.,TRBV6-5,.,TRBJ1-3,CASSPSEDTIYF,TGTGCCAGCAGCCCCTCCGAGGACACCATATATTTT
.,TRBV28,TRBD2,TRBJ2-1,CASSPLAGDRDEQFF,TGTGCCAGCAGCCCTCTAGCGGGAGACCGGGATGAGCAGTTCTTC
.,TRBV18,TRBD2,TRBJ2-1,CASSPPGTIRTNEQFF,TGTGCCAGCTCACCACCTGGGACTATAAGGACCAATGAGCAGTTCTTC
once,TRBV19,TRBD2,TRBJ2-7,CASSPRGEGYYEQYF,TGTGCCAGTAGTCCTCGGGGGGAGGGATACTACGAGCAGTACTTC
once,TRBV10-3,.,TRBJ2-7,CAISEPSDRGYEQYF,TGTGCCATCAGTGAGCCCTCCGACCGCGGCTACGAGCAGTACTTC
few,TRBV6-1,.,TRBJ1-5,CASSEFREQPQHF,TGTGCCAGCAGTGAATTTCGAGAGCAGCCCCAGCATTTT
.,TRBV7-9,TRBD2,TRBJ2-3,CASSIVAGGPTDTQYF,TGTGCCAGCAGCATTGTAGCGGGAGGGCCGACAGATACGCAGTATTTT
.,TRBV7-6,TRBD1,TRBJ1-1,CASSLGQGRTEAFF,TGTGCCAGCAGCTTAGGACAGGGGAGGACTGAAGCTTTCTTT
.,TRBV7-6,.,TRBJ1-5,CASSLGQGGGNQPQHF,TGTGCCAGCAGCTTAGGGCAGGGAGGGGGAAATCAGCCCCAGCATTTT
.,TRBV7-2,.,TRBJ2-5,CASSLQGNQETQYF,TGTGCCAGCAGCTTACAGGGCAACCAAGAGACCCAGTACTTC
.,TRBV7-2,.,TRBJ2-7,CASSARAYYEQYF,TGTGCCAGCAGCGCGCGGGCATACTACGAGCAGTACTTC
.,TRBV4-2,TRBD1,TRBJ1-2,CASSQGPGQGFGYTF,TGTGCCAGCAGCCAAGGACCGGGACAGGGTTTTGGCTACACCTTC
.,TRBV5-1,.,TRBJ1-5,CASSLRGAFGQPQHF,TGCGCCAGCAGCTTACGGGGGGCTTTCGGGCAGCCCCAGCATTTT
.,TRBV2,TRBD2,TRBJ2-7,CASRTSGSEQYF,TGTGCCAGCAGGACTAGCGGGAGCGAGCAGTACTTC
.,TRBV9,.,TRBJ1-2,CASSVVEGSFTF,TGTGCCAGCAGCGTAGTGGAGGGGTCCTTCACCTTC
few,TRBV4-1,TRBD1,TRBJ1-3,CASSRLTGGSGNTIYF,TGCGCCAGCAGCAGGCTGACAGGGGGCTCTGGAAACACCATATATTTT
.,TRBV28,TRBD1,TRBJ2-7,CASSYRAGGEQYF,TGTGCCAGCAGTTATAGGGCAGGGGGCGAGCAGTACTTC
.,TRBV6-5,.,TRBJ2-7,CASSYRQFSYEQYF,TGTGCCAGCAGTTACCGACAATTCTCCTACGAGCAGTACTTC
.,TRBV5-1,TRBD1,TRBJ1-4,CASSSGTGDEKLFF,TGCGCCAGCAGTTCCGGGACAGGGGATGAAAAACTGTTTTTT
.,TRBV5-4,.,TRBJ1-2,CASSSNKGGYTF,TGTGCCAGCAGCTCAAATAAGGGGGGCTACACCTTC
.,TRBV6-5,.,TRBJ1-1,CASTPGGGTNEAFF,TGTGCCAGCACTCCCGGGGGGGGGACGAATGAAGCTTTCTTT
.,TRBV7-2,.,TRBJ1-5,CASSRFDSSNQPQHF,TGTGCCAGCAGCCGTTTCGACAGTAGCAATCAGCCCCAGCATTTT
.,TRBV4-1,TRBD2,TRBJ2-1,CASSQDQGSGRAYNEQFF,TGCGCCAGCAGCCAAGATCAGGGTAGCGGGAGGGCCTACAATGAGCAGTTCTTC
.,TRBV11-2,TRBD2,TRBJ2-1,CASSLTSGEQFF,TGTGCCAGCAGCTTAACTAGCGGAGAGCAGTTCTTC
few,TRBV28,.,TRBJ2-7,CASSPQRSYEQYF,TGTGCCAGCAGCCCCCAACGGTCCTACGAGCAGTACTTC
.,TRBV9,TRBD1,TRBJ1-1,CASSEGQGWNMNTEAFF,TGTGCCAGCAGCGAGGGACAGGGTTGGAACATGAACACTGAAGCTTTCTTT
.,TRBV13,.,TRBJ1-1,CASSLDRRNTEAFF,TGTGCCAGCAGCTTAGACAGGAGGAACACTGAAGCTTTCTTT
.,TRBV5-1,.,TRBJ1-4,CASSLFSGGESEKLFF,TGCGCCAGCAGCTTGTTTTCGGGGGGCGAGAGTGAAAAACTGTTTTTT
.,TRBV5-1,.,TRBJ2-1,CASSVRLAHEQFF,TGCGCCAGCAGCGTGCGACTGGCCCATGAGCAGTTCTTC
few,TRBV18,TRBD1,TRBJ2-7,CASSPGTEYEQYF,TGTGCCAGCTCACCCGGGACAGAGTACGAGCAGTACTTC
once,TRBV11-2,TRBD2,TRBJ2-7,CASSTRGGISSYEQYF,TGTGCCAGCAGCACTCGGGGGGGTATAAGCTCCTACGAGCAGTACTTC
.,TRBV4-1,.,TRBJ1-1,CASRGTLRNTEAFF,TGCGCCAGCAGAGGGACACTTAGGAACACTGAAGCTTTCTTT
.,TRBV5-1,TRBD2,TRBJ2-2,CASSSGVAGGTGELFF,TGCGCCAGCAGCTCCGGAGTAGCGGGAGGCACCGGGGAGCTGTTTTTT
once,TRBV6-5,TRBD2,TRBJ2-7,CASSRGLAGAEQYF,TGTGCCAGCAGTCGGGGACTAGCGGGAGCCGAGCAGTACTTC
once,TRBV27,.,TRBJ2-2,CASRTGTQHTGELFF,TGTGCCAGCAGGACCGGGACACAACACACCGGGGAGCTGTTTTTT
.,TRBV6-6,TRBD2,TRBJ2-5,CASSYALAGVRETQYF,TGTGCCAGCAGTTACGCGCTAGCGGGAGTACGGGAGACCCAGTACTTC
.,TRBV27,.,TRBJ2-1,CASSHKNYNEQFF,TGTGCCAGCAGTCACAAGAATTACAATGAGCAGTTCTTC
once,TRBV18,.,TRBJ1-2,CASSPGAPGNGYTF,TGTGCCAGCTCACCGGGGGCGCCAGGGAATGGCTACACCTTC
.,TRBV14,.,TRBJ2-7,CASSQGTRNYEQYF,TGTGCCAGCAGCCAAGGAACCAGAAACTACGAGCAGTACTTC
few,TRBV6-5,.,TRBJ2-7,CASSYSRQGYEQYF,TGTGCCAGCAGTTACTCGCGGCAGGGCTACGAGCAGTACTTC